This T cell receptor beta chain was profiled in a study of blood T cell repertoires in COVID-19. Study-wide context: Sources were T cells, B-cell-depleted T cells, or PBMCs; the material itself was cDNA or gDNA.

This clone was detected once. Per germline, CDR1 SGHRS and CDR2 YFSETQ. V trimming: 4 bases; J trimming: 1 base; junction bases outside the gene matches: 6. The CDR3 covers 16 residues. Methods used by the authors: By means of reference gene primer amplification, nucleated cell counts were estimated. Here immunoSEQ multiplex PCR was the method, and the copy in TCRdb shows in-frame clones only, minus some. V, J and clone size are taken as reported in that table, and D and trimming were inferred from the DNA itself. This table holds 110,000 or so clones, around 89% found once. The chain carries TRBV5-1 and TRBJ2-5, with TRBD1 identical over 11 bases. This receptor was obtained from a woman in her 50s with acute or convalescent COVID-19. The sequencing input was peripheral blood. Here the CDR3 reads CASSPGQGALQETQYF. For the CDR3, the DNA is TGCGCCAGCAGCCCCGGACAGGGGGCCCTCCAAGAGACCCAGTACTTC.